Listed below are T cell receptor beta chains from one sample, sequenced in a study of liver allograft versus peripheral blood T cells. Via MiXCR, TCRdb re-called the reads, giving one row per CDR3 protein. Of approximately 16,000 distinct CDR3 sequences in the sample, 22% were seen once. Every receptor here comes from a human patient who had a liver transplant. A share of the T cells may be of graft donor origin. Both conserved end residues are part of each CDR3. Expanded clones get a size class; other rows say once, few or many, or leave the size out.

V,length,size,CDR3
TRBV18,17,few,CASSPTGTGGYNEKLFF
TRBV6-2/TRBV6-3,11,NA,CASDRGETKYF
TRBV27,13,many,CASSLQGHLGYTF
TRBV15,16,many,CATSRPGDRSTDTQYF
TRBV7-9,11,few,CASSPEHTQYF
TRBV19,14,NA,CASSGTASNQPQHF
TRBV20-1,16,NA,CSARDGAVYYNSPLHF
TRBV5-6,16,few,CASSLDGQGISETQYF
TRBV7-9,16,NA,CASSFGIGRGNQPQHF
TRBV7-2,14,few,CASSLLVVTDTQYF
TRBV20-1,15,NA,CSARNPRTGTDTQYF
TRBV7-2,16,many,CASSLGFWAELNGYTF
TRBV28,16,NA,CASSLSASGGHETKYF
TRBV7-9,12,many,CASSSSREKLFF
TRBV5-4,15,NA,CASSRDRGRYNEQFF
TRBV7-2,14,few,CASSTRDGGGGQYF
TRBV10-3,15,medium-sized,CAISKGGLGVGEQFF
TRBV6-2/TRBV6-3,16,few,CASSYLRDAPTGELFF
TRBV7-9,14,few,CASSFSNSPYEQYF
TRBV12-3/TRBV12-4,15,NA,CASTHDRGRNGELFF
TRBV27,14,many,CASSLDRDRGEAFF
TRBV20-1,15,NA,CSALAGTGGRSPLHF
TRBV25-1,15,few,CASSDDGAGANVLTF
TRBV20-1,14,few,CSATGSGRSDTQYF
TRBV18,20,NA,CASSPWLPGLAGVSSYEQYF
TRBV27,14,few,CASSDRALSYGYTF
TRBV29-1,16,few,CSAPGQGFPSYNEQFF
TRBV24-1,16,many,CATSDSGLAGVGEQFF
TRBV28,12,NA,CASRYPNQPQHF
TRBV5-5,14,NA,CASSLRQDVTEAFF
TRBV20-1,16,few,CSAEGGGRYSNQPQHF
TRBV7-2,15,NA,CASSAQRDFYNEQFF
TRBV6-1,13,many,CASSERSQGTQYF
TRBV6-1,16,few,CASSELGSYSNQPQHF
TRBV20-1,13,NA,CSASPGGSTEAFF
TRBV19,13,NA,CASSILQNTEAFF
TRBV6-1,12,few,CASRTVYDGYTF
TRBV27,15,medium-sized,CASSPNGRRFLGYTF
TRBV5-6,15,few,CASSPGPETNYGYTF
TRBV20-1,13,NA,CSARDRVIFEQYF
TRBV6-2/TRBV6-3,12,many,CASTLRQGGYTF
TRBV5-4,15,NA,CASSSGLASYNEQFF